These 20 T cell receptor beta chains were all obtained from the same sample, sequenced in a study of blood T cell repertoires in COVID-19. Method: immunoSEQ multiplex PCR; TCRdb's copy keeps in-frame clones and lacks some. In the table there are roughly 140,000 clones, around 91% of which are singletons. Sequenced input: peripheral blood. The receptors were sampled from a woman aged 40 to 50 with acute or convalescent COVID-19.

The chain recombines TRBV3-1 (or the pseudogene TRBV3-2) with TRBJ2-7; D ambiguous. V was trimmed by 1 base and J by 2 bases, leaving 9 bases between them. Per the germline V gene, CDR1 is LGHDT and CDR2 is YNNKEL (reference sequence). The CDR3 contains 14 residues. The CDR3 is CASSQGARTYEQYF. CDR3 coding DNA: TGTGCCAGCAGCCAAGGGGCCCGTACCTACGAGCAGTACTTC.

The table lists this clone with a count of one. CDR3 loop: CALQWGPGYGYTF. DNA for the CDR3: TGTGCCTTGCAGTGGGGGCCGGGCTATGGCTACACCTTC. The chain couples TRBV30 to TRBJ1-2; a weak D match, TRBD1 (6 bases). The CDR3 contains 13 residues. Between the trimmed V and J ends, which lost 7 bases and 4 bases, there was a span of 16 bases. The germline gives CDR1 GTSNPN, CDR2 SVGIG (reference sequence).

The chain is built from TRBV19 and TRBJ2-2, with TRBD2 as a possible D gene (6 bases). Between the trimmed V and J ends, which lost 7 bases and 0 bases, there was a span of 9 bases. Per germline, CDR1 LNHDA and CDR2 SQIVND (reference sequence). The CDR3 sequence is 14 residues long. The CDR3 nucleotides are TGTGCCAGTAAGGCGGGAACGAACACCGGGGAGCTGTTTTTT. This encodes CASKAGTNTGELFF.

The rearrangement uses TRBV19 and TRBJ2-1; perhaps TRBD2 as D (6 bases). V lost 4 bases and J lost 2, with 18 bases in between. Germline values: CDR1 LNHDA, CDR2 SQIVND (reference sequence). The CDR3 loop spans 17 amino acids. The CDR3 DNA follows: TGTGCCAGTAGTAACGTTGGAGGGGCTATAACCTACAATGAGCAGTTCTTC. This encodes CASSNVGGAITYNEQFF.

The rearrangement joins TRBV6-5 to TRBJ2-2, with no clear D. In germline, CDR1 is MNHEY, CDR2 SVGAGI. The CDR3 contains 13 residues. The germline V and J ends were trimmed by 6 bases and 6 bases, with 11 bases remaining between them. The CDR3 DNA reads TGTGCCAGCAGGGTCTACCCCCCCGGGGAGCTGTTTTTT. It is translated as CASRVYPPGELFF.

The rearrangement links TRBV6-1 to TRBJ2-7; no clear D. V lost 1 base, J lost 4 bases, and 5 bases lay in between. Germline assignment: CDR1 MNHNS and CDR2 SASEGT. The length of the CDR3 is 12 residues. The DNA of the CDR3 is TGTGCCAGCAGTGAAGAAATATACGAGCAGTACTTC. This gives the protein CASSEEIYEQYF.

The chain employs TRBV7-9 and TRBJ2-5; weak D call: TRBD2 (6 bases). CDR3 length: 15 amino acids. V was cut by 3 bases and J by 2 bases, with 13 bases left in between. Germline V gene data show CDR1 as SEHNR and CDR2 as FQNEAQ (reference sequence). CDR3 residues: CASSLGGSGQETQYF. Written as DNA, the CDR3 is TGTGCCAGCAGCTTGGGGGGATCGGGGCAAGAGACCCAGTACTTC.

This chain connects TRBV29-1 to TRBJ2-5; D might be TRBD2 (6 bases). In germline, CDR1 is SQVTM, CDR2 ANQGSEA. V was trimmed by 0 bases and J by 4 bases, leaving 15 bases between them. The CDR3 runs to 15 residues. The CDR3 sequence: CSVEDPTAGRETQYF. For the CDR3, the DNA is TGCAGCGTTGAAGATCCAACGGCGGGACGAGAGACCCAGTACTTC.

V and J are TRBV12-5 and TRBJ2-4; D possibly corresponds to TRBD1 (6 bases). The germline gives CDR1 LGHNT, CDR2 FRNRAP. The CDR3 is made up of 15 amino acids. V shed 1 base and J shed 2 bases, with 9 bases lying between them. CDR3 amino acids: CASGLEGGSKNIQYF. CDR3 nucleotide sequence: TGTGCTAGTGGTTTGGAAGGGGGATCCAAAAACATTCAGTACTTC.

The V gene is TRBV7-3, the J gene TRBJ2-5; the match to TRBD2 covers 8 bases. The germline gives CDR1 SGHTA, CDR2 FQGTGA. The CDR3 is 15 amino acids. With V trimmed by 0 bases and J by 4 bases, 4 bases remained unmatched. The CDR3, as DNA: TGTGCCAGCAGCTTAACGGCGGGAGGATCAGAGACCCAGTACTTC. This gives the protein CASSLTAGGSETQYF.

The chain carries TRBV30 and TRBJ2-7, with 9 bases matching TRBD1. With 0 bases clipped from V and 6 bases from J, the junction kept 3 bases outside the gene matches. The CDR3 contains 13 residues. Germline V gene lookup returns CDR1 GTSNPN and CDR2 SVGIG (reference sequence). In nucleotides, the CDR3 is TGTGCCTGGAGTGTACAGGGGGCCCGCGAGCAGTACTTC. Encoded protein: CAWSVQGAREQYF.

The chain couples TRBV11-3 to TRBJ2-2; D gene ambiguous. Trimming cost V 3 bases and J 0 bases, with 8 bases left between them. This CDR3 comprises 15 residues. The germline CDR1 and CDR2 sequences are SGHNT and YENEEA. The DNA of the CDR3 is TGTGCCAGCAGCTTGAGTAGTGCGAACACCGGGGAGCTGTTTTTT. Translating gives CASSLSSANTGELFF.

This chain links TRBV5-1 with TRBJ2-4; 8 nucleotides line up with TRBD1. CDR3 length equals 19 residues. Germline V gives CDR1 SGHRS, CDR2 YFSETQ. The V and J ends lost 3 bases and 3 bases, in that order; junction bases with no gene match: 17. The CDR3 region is CASSSRRPGQGYGKNIQYF. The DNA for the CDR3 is TGCGCCAGCAGCTCCCGACGGCCCGGACAGGGCTATGGCAAAAACATTCAGTACTTC. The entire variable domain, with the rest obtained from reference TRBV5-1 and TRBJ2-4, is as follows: KAGVTQTPRYLIKTRGQQVTLSCSPISGHRSVSWYQQTPGQGLQFLFEYFSETQRNKGNFPGRFSGRQFSNSRSEMNVSTLELGDSALYLCASSSRRPGQGYGKNIQYFGAGTRLSVL.

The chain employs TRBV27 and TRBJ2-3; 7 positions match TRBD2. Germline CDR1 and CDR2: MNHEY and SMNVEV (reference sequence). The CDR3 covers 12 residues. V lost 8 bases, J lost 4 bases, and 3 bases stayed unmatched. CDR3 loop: CASRREADTQYF. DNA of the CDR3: TGTGCCAGCCGACGGGAGGCAGATACGCAGTATTTT.

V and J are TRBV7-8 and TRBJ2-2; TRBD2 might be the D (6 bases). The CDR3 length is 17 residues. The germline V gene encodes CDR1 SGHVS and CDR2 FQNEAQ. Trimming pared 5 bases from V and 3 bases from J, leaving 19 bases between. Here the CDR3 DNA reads TGTGCCAGCAGCCCCCCCAGAGGTAGCGGAGACACCGGGGAGCTGTTTTTT. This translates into CASSPPRGSGDTGELFF.

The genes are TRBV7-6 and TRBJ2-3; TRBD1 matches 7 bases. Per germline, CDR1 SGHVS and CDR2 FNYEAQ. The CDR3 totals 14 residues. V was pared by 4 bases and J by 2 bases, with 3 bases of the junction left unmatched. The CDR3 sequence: CASSSGGNTDTQYF. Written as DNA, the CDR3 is TGTGCCAGCAGCTCAGGGGGAAACACAGATACGCAGTATTTT.

The CDR3 is CASSQDGGAYEQYF. The DNA for the CDR3 is TGTGCCAGCAGCCAAGACGGGGGGGCCTACGAGCAGTACTTC. The J gene is TRBJ2-7, the V gene TRBV3-1 (or the pseudogene TRBV3-2); 8 bases fit TRBD2. The CDR3 is 14 residues long. The V segment lost 0 bases and the J segment 2 bases; nucleotides outside the gene matches: 0. Germline loops: CDR1 LGHDT, CDR2 YNNKEL (reference sequence).

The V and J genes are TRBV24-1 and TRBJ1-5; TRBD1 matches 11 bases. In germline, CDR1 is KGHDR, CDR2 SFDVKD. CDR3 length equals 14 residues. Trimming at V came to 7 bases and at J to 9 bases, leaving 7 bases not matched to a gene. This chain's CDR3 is CATSHGTGGGPQHF. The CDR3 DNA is TGTGCCACCAGCCACGGGACAGGGGGTGGGCCCCAGCATTTT.

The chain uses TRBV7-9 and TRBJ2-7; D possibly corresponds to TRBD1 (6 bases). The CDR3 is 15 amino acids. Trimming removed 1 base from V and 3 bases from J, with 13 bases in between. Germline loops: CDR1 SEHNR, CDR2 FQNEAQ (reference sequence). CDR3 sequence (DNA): TGTGCCAGCAGCTTAGGCGTGGACAGACACTACGAGCAGTACTTC. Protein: CASSLGVDRHYEQYF. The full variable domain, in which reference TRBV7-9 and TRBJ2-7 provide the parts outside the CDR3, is DTGVSQNPRHKITKRGQNVTFRCDPISEHNRLYWYRQTLGQGPEFLTYFQNEAQLEKSRLLSDRFSAERPKGSFSTLEIQRTEQGDSAMYLCASSLGVDRHYEQYFGPGTRLTVT.

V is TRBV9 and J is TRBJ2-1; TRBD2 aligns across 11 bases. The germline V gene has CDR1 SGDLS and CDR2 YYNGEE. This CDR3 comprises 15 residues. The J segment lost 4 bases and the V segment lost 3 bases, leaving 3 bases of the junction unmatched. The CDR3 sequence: CASSARLAGYNEQFF. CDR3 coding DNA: TGTGCCAGCAGCGCCCGACTAGCGGGGTACAATGAGCAGTTCTTC.